This is a list of T cell receptor beta chains from one sample in a study of blood T cell repertoires in COVID-19. The assay was immunoSEQ multiplex PCR, and TCRdb's table has in-frame clones only and misses some. The sample lists roughly 290,000 clones, just under 85% occurring once. The sequenced sample consisted of peripheral blood. All receptors derive from a woman between 50 and 59 years old with active or convalescent COVID-19. Each CDR3 is given with its conserved first and last residue. A D gene is named only where the DNA matches it firmly. Clone size is given for some rows only: seen once, a few or many times, or a class if the clone is expanded.

j_call,clone_size,d_call,v_call,cdr3_nt,cdr3_aa
TRBJ2-7,.,TRBD1,TRBV10-3,TGTGCCATCATGGACAGGCTGAACGAGCAGTACTTC,CAIMDRLNEQYF
TRBJ1-1,few,.,TRBV25-1,TGTGCCAGCAGTGTCGGGGGGCTTGTAACTGAAGCTTTCTTT,CASSVGGLVTEAFF
TRBJ1-3,.,.,TRBV29-1,TGCAGCGTCGGGGTGAGCTCTGGAAACACCATATATTTT,CSVGVSSGNTIYF
TRBJ1-2,.,TRBD1,TRBV28,TGTGCCAGCAAAACTCCGGGACAGGGAAACGGCTACACCTTC,CASKTPGQGNGYTF
TRBJ2-5,.,.,TRBV7-8,TGTGCCAGCAGCTTAGCTCGGGGGATAAGGGAGACCCAGTACTTC,CASSLARGIRETQYF
TRBJ2-2,.,.,TRBV6-5,TGTGCCAGCAACCTCCGGGAGTCCGCCGGGGAGCTGTTTTTT,CASNLRESAGELFF
TRBJ1-4,few,TRBD1,TRBV5-8,TGTGCCAGCAGCTTGGGGACAGGGATGAATGAAAAACTGTTTTTT,CASSLGTGMNEKLFF
TRBJ1-5,.,.,TRBV6-1,TGTGCCAGCAGTGAAATCGTTGGGGGCGTTCAGCCCCAGCATTTT,CASSEIVGGVQPQHF
TRBJ1-2,.,.,TRBV19,TGTGCCAGTAGTATGACAGGCTCTAACTATGGCTACACCTTC,CASSMTGSNYGYTF
TRBJ1-1,.,.,TRBV18,TGTGCCAGCTCTCCAAACGGAAACTCAGGGGTTGAAGCTTTCTTT,CASSPNGNSGVEAFF
TRBJ2-3,once,TRBD2,TRBV29-1,TGCAGCGTTGAAGAGGGACTAGCAGTTAATTTT,CSVEEGLAVNF
TRBJ2-7,.,.,TRBV6-5,TGTGCCAGCAGTCGGAACAGGGTCGAGCAGTACTTC,CASSRNRVEQYF
TRBJ2-7,.,TRBD1,TRBV27,TGTGCCAGCAGTTTCGGACAGGGGGGCTACGAGCAGTACTTC,CASSFGQGGYEQYF
TRBJ1-2,.,TRBD1,TRBV5-6,TGTGCCAGCGGGACAGGGGCTAACTATGGCTACACCTTC,CASGTGANYGYTF
TRBJ1-5,.,.,TRBV4-1,TGCGCCAGCAGCCAAGACCAGGGACTAAATCAGCCCCAGCATTTT,CASSQDQGLNQPQHF
TRBJ1-1,.,TRBD1,TRBV5-1,TGCGCCAGCAGCTTACAAACCGGGACAGGGGTCATGAACACTGAAGCTTTCTTT,CASSLQTGTGVMNTEAFF
TRBJ2-7,.,TRBD2,TRBV19,TGTGCCAGTAGTGCCCGACTAGCGGGAGGGCCCGAGCAGTACTTC,CASSARLAGGPEQYF
TRBJ1-1,once,.,TRBV7-6,TGTGCCAGCAGCTTAGCGGCGGACAGTAACACTGAAGCTTTCTTT,CASSLAADSNTEAFF
TRBJ1-2,.,TRBD1,TRBV28,TGTGCCAGCAGTTTACCATGGGACAGGAGTTATGGCTACACCTTC,CASSLPWDRSYGYTF
TRBJ2-1,.,TRBD2,TRBV15,TGTGCCACCAGCAGAGGTAGGACTAGCGTTCACAATGAGCAGTTCTTC,CATSRGRTSVHNEQFF
TRBJ1-1,.,TRBD1,TRBV28,TGTGCCAGCAGTTCCGGGACAGGCAAGACCGAAGCTTTCTTT,CASSSGTGKTEAFF
TRBJ2-3,.,TRBD2,TRBV27,TGTGCCAGCAGGTCGGGACTAGCGGGAGAGTGGGACACAGATACGCAGTATTTT,CASRSGLAGEWDTDTQYF
TRBJ1-1,.,.,TRBV11-2,TGTGCCAGCAGCTTACATTCTAGGGGGGGTATAACTGAAGCTTTCTTT,CASSLHSRGGITEAFF
TRBJ2-2,.,TRBD1,TRBV5-1,TGCGCCAGCGAGCAAGGACAGGGACGTACCGGGGAGCTGTTTTTT,CASEQGQGRTGELFF
TRBJ2-7,once,TRBD1,TRBV28,TGTGCCAGCAGTCCTGCCGGGGGACAGGGGGTTTGGGAGCAGTACTTC,CASSPAGGQGVWEQYF
TRBJ2-1,.,.,TRBV3-1/TRBV3-2,TGTGCCAGCAGCCACCGGGACAATGAGCAGTTCTTC,CASSHRDNEQFF
TRBJ1-3,.,TRBD1,TRBV30,TGTGCCTGGAGTGTTACAGGGGTGAACACCATATATTTT,CAWSVTGVNTIYF
TRBJ2-3,once,TRBD2,TRBV7-6,TGTGCCAGCAGCTTAGGAGCGGGAGGACGCACAGATACGCAGTATTTT,CASSLGAGGRTDTQYF
TRBJ2-7,.,.,TRBV19,TGTGCCAGCCACAGGGGGGGCCTCGGGGAGCAGTACTTC,CASHRGGLGEQYF
TRBJ2-7,.,TRBD2,TRBV12-5,TGTGCTAGTGGTGGGGATTTGGGACTAGCGCCCCGCCGACAGTACTTC,CASGGDLGLAPRRQYF
TRBJ1-1,.,TRBD1,TRBV6-5,TGTGCCAGCAGGAACGAGGGGGCCACTGAAGCTTTCTTT,CASRNEGATEAFF
TRBJ2-4,once,.,TRBV3-1/TRBV3-2,TGTGCCAGCAGCCAGTCGGGGGCCAAAAACATTCAGTACTTC,CASSQSGAKNIQYF
TRBJ2-7,.,.,TRBV7-9,TGTGCCAGCAGCCCTCTTTCTCGGGAGCAGTACTTC,CASSPLSREQYF
TRBJ1-3,.,TRBD1,TRBV5-1,TGCGCCAGGGTCGGACAGGCGTCTTCTGGAAACACCATATATTTT,CARVGQASSGNTIYF
TRBJ2-7,.,TRBD2,TRBV5-4,TGTGCCAGCAGCTTGGGGGCCAGGGCGGGGGTATACGAGCAGTACTTC,CASSLGARAGVYEQYF
TRBJ1-6,.,TRBD1,TRBV25-1,TGTGCCAGCAGTATCACAGGGGGCGATTCACCCCTCCACTTT,CASSITGGDSPLHF
TRBJ1-1,.,.,TRBV28,TGTGCCAGCAGCCTGGGAGGGGTGAACACTGAAGCTTTCTTT,CASSLGGVNTEAFF
TRBJ2-7,few,.,TRBV7-2,TGTGCCAGCAGCTTGAACCCAGGGGCCCAGGGTGGGCAGTACTTC,CASSLNPGAQGGQYF
TRBJ1-1,.,TRBD1,TRBV2,TGTGCCAGCAGGGCCTACCAGGGGGCGACTGAAGCTTTCTTT,CASRAYQGATEAFF
TRBJ2-2,.,TRBD2,TRBV9,TGTGCCAGCAGTGTAACCGGGACTAGCGGGGGTGGGGAGCTGTTTTTT,CASSVTGTSGGGELFF
TRBJ1-2,.,.,TRBV30,TGTGCCTGGAGTTATACAGGAGGGAGCGGCTACACCTTC,CAWSYTGGSGYTF
TRBJ2-7,once,.,TRBV21-1,TGTGCCAGCAGCAATGGCTGGGGTCGGGGCGAGCAGTACTTC,CASSNGWGRGEQYF
TRBJ2-5,.,TRBD2,TRBV20-1,TGCAGTGCTAGTCCTCTAGCGGGAGTTCCAGAGACCCAGTACTTC,CSASPLAGVPETQYF
TRBJ1-3,.,.,TRBV28,TGTGCCAGCAGTTCTCGGAGAAGTAACACCATATATTTT,CASSSRRSNTIYF
TRBJ2-2,.,TRBD1,TRBV28,TGTGCCTCCTCCGGGACAGGGGGTAAGATCGGGGAGCTGTTTTTT,CASSGTGGKIGELFF
TRBJ2-2,once,.,TRBV19,TGTGCCAGTAGTATAAGTTGGGGGGCGAACACCGGGGAGCTGTTTTTT,CASSISWGANTGELFF
TRBJ2-1,.,TRBD2,TRBV18,TGTGCCAGCTCACCACCAGGACTAGCGGGTCCGGCTAAAAGAGAGCAGTTCTTC,CASSPPGLAGPAKREQFF
TRBJ2-1,.,.,TRBV4-1,TGCGCCAGCAGCCACCTTGGACACCTCTACAATGAGCAGTTCTTC,CASSHLGHLYNEQFF
TRBJ1-1,.,.,TRBV19,TGTGCCAGTAGTGTCACAGCGAACACTGAAGCTTTCTTT,CASSVTANTEAFF
TRBJ2-7,.,.,TRBV18,TGTGCCAGCTCACCAGTGGAGGAGTCCTACGAGCAGTACTTC,CASSPVEESYEQYF
TRBJ2-7,.,.,TRBV4-2,TGTGCCAGCAGCCAAACCGGGACTCTCTACGAGCAGTACTTC,CASSQTGTLYEQYF
TRBJ2-7,.,.,TRBV21-1,TGTGCCAGCAGCAAAAGAACGGGCAGGGGCTACGAGCAGTACTTC,CASSKRTGRGYEQYF
TRBJ2-1,.,TRBD2,TRBV11-2,TGTGCCAGCAGCTTTTCGGGGAGGAGCGGGGCATACAATGAGCAGTTCTTC,CASSFSGRSGAYNEQFF
TRBJ1-1,.,TRBD1,TRBV3-1/TRBV3-2,TGTGCCAGCAGCTTTCGACAGGGGGGGAATACTGAAGCTTTCTTT,CASSFRQGGNTEAFF
TRBJ2-4,.,.,TRBV19,TGTGCCAGTACCACGCTAGGGGGAGAAGCCAAAAACATTCAGTACTTC,CASTTLGGEAKNIQYF